Listed here are 20 T cell receptor beta chains from one sample, sequenced in a study of glioma-infiltrating T cells. TCR alpha and beta CDR3 regions were amplified from RNA using iRepertoire nested multiplex PCR. TCRdb called the multiplex PCR reads again in MiXCR, with one record for every CDR3 protein. Of a few hundred thousand distinct CDR3 sequences listed, around 38% are singletons. The specimen was glioma tissue, nonneoplastic brain tissue, or PBMCs (not recorded which). The receptor set was obtained from a human donor with low-grade glioma or glioblastoma, undergoing nonglioma brain surgery, or in good health (not recorded which).

The V call is TRBV7-2, the J call TRBJ1-5; maybe TRBD1 (5 bases). V lost 4 bases to trimming and J lost 6 bases, with 16 bases between them. Germline V gives CDR1 SGHTA, CDR2 FQGNSA. The CDR3 is made up of 15 amino acids. CDR3 nucleotide sequence: TGTGCCAGCAGCTCAGCGCTTGGGGGTAGTCAGCCCCAGCATTTT. Translation gives CASSSALGGSQPQHF.

This clonotype was counted many times. This CDR3 is CASSYSPGPIYEQYF. For the CDR3, the DNA is TGTGCCAGCAGTTACTCGCCAGGTCCCATCTACGAGCAGTACTTC. The chain has TRBV6-2 or TRBV6-3 and TRBJ2-7, with D hard to call. The CDR3 consists of 15 residues. Germline loops: CDR1 MNHEY, CDR2 SVGEGT. The V end was cut by 0 bases, the J end by 3 bases, with 12 bases between.

This clonotype showed up just a few times. The chain combines TRBV20-1 with TRBJ2-7; 10 bases map to TRBD2. The CDR3 totals 15 residues. V gave up 4 bases and J gave up 3 bases; unmatched junction bases: 9. CDR1 is DFQATT, CDR2 SNEGSKA, per germline (reference sequence). The CDR3 region is CSAIVSSGSGYEQYF. In nucleotides, the CDR3 is TGCAGTGCTATCGTATCTAGCGGGAGCGGCTACGAGCAGTACTTC.

V is TRBV12-3 or TRBV12-4 and J is TRBJ1-5; D not resolved. V was cut by 3 bases and J by 5 bases, with 5 bases left in between. The CDR3 extends over 12 amino acids. The CDR3 sequence is CASSFPDQPQHF. CDR3 DNA: TGTGCCAGCAGTTTCCCAGATCAGCCCCAGCATTTT.

The chain is built from TRBV7-2 and TRBJ2-7; the match to TRBD2 covers 8 bases. Unmatched junction bases numbered 12, after V lost 0 bases and J lost 2 bases. Germline assignment: CDR1 SGHTA and CDR2 FQGNSA. The CDR3 sequence is 18 residues long. CDR3 sequence: CASSLAPSFSGSPYEQYF. As DNA, the CDR3 is TGTGCCAGCAGCTTAGCACCTAGTTTCAGCGGGAGTCCCTACGAGCAGTACTTC.

The chain couples TRBV7-2 to TRBJ2-1; 11 bases align to TRBD2. The germline gives CDR1 SGHTA, CDR2 FQGNSA. V was clipped by 5 bases and J by 12 bases; unmatched bases: 6. This CDR3 has 13 amino acids. The CDR3 loop is CASSLTSGMRQFF. The DNA of the CDR3 is TGTGCCAGCAGCCTGACTAGCGGGATGAGGCAGTTCTTC.

This clonotype was seen at least ten times. The rearrangement links TRBV6-1 to TRBJ2-7, with 13 bases that match TRBD2. The V segment lost 7 bases and the J segment 3 bases; nucleotides outside the gene matches: 15. This CDR3 has 18 amino acids. CDR1 is MNHNS, CDR2 SASEGT, per germline. The CDR3 bases are TGTGCCAGCATTAAAGGGACTAGCGGGATCGTTCCGAGCTACGAGCAGTACTTC. This translates into CASIKGTSGIVPSYEQYF.

The chain employs TRBV20-1 and TRBJ1-2; D uncertain. There are 12 residues in the CDR3. Germline V CDR1 and CDR2: DFQATT, SNEGSKA (reference sequence). Trimming took off 0 bases at V and 8 bases at J, with 10 bases between the two ends. The CDR3 protein is CSAREYLEGYTF. Here the CDR3 DNA reads TGCAGTGCTAGAGAATACCTTGAGGGCTACACCTTC.

The chain combines TRBV19 with TRBJ2-2, with D possibly being TRBD1 or TRBD2 (5 bases each). From germline, CDR1 is LNHDA and CDR2 SQIVND (reference sequence). This CDR3 region has 13 residues. The V and J ends lost 9 bases and 2 bases respectively, with 10 bases between them. The DNA for the CDR3 is TGTGCCAGCCGGGACCCTAACACCGGGGAGCTGTTTTTT. Protein product: CASRDPNTGELFF. Full variable domain (missing parts from reference TRBV19 and TRBJ2-2): DGGITQSPKYLFRKEGQNVTLSCEQNLNHDAMYWYRQDPGQGLRLIYYSQIVNDFQKGDIAEGYSVSREKKESFPLTVTSAQKNPTAFYLCASRDPNTGELFFGEGSRLTVL.

In its sample, this clonotype was seen a few times. V is TRBV7-8 and J is TRBJ2-7; TRBD1 aligns across 9 bases. The CDR3 length is 16 residues. The trim removed 5 bases at V and 3 bases at J, leaving 11 bases unmatched. Germline V gene lookup returns CDR1 SGHVS and CDR2 FQNEAQ. The CDR3 protein is CASSHRQRQGGYEQYF. The CDR3 DNA is TGTGCCAGCAGCCACCGCCAGCGACAGGGGGGCTACGAGCAGTACTTC.

This chain connects TRBV7-2 to TRBJ2-7; tentatively, D is TRBD2 (5 bases). The CDR3 loop spans 13 amino acids. The germline CDR1 and CDR2 sequences are SGHTA and FQGNSA. V gave up 7 bases and J gave up 2 bases, with 12 bases separating them. This CDR3 reads CASTSGIPYEQYF. CDR3 nucleotides: TGTGCCAGCACCTCCGGGATCCCCTACGAGCAGTACTTC.

This rearrangement joins TRBV28 to TRBJ1-6, with unresolved D. This CDR3 is built from 12 residues. The ends were cut back, 5 bases at V and 12 bases at J, with 11 bases in the middle. The germline gives CDR1 MDHEN, CDR2 SYDVKM. For the CDR3, the DNA is TGTGCCAGCAGTATCGGAGAAGGACCCCTCCACTTT. This gives the protein CASSIGEGPLHF.

A remark on this clonotype: It may be a read error: a sequence one base away is much more abundant. V is TRBV27 and J is TRBJ1-1; D call uncertain. The germline V gene encodes CDR1 MNHEY and CDR2 SMNVEV (reference sequence). This CDR3 is 13 amino acids long. This CDR3 is CASSLRPNTVAFF. CDR3 nucleotide sequence: TGTGCCAGCAGTCTCCGTCCGAACACTGTAGCTTTCTTT.

This clonotype appeared a few times. CDR3 sequence: CASSSLPPGQGVNTEAFF. For the CDR3, the DNA is TGTGCCAGCAGCTCACTACCCCCGGGACAGGGGGTGAACACTGAAGCTTTCTTT. The chain recombines TRBV7-3 with TRBJ1-1, with 11 bases aligning to TRBD1. The CDR3 extends over 18 amino acids. Germline trimming cut 4 bases from V and 0 bases from J; bases unmatched to any gene: 10. The germline V gene encodes CDR1 SGHTA and CDR2 FQGTGA.

Regarding this clonotype: A clone one base away is much larger, so this may be a read error. CDR3 coding DNA: TGTGCCAGTCATTCGAGTCCTACCTACGAGCAGTACTTC. Amino acids: CASHSSPTYEQYF. The chain links TRBV6-1 to TRBJ2-7; D uncertain. The CDR3 covers 13 residues. V shed 9 bases and J shed 2 bases, with 14 bases lying between them. The V gene's germline CDR1 is MNHNS and CDR2 SASEGT.

A word on this clonotype: One base away lies a much larger clone, so this may be a sequencing read error. V usage is TRBV27 and J usage is TRBJ2-5, with a tentative D call TRBD1 (5 bases). The germline gives CDR1 MNHEY, CDR2 SMNVEV (reference sequence). The CDR3 is made up of 16 amino acids. V was cut by 5 bases and J by 5 bases, with 21 bases left in between. CDR3 protein: CASSSRIRAVRETQYF. CDR3 sequence (DNA): TGTGCCAGCAGTAGCCGCATCAGGGCGGTAAGGGAGACCCAGTACTTC.

This clonotype has at least ten counts. J is TRBJ1-2 and V is TRBV6-2 or TRBV6-3; D perhaps matches TRBD1 (6 bases). V gave up 1 base and J gave up 8 bases, with 11 bases separating them. CDR1 MNHEY and CDR2 SVGEGT come from the germline V gene. The CDR3 has 13 residues. Here the CDR3 reads CASSYYAQGGYTF. The CDR3 DNA reads TGTGCCAGCAGTTACTACGCACAGGGCGGCTACACCTTC.

This clonotype was seen ten or more times. This sequence joins TRBV28 and TRBJ2-5, with D perhaps being TRBD1 or TRBD2 (5 bases each). Germline CDR1 reads MDHEN; CDR2 reads SYDVKM. The CDR3 loop spans 16 amino acids. Trimming stripped 5 bases from V and 4 bases from J, with 20 bases between. The DNA for the CDR3 is TGTGCCAGCAGTGGGGGTTCTGGACTCCCGACAGAGACCCAGTACTTC. This gives the protein CASSGGSGLPTETQYF.

The chain couples TRBV27 to TRBJ1-2; 7 positions agree with TRBD1. Germline CDR1 is MNHEY and CDR2 is SMNVEV (reference sequence). Trimming at V came to 4 bases and at J to 2 bases, leaving 13 bases not matched to a gene. The CDR3 loop spans 17 amino acids. DNA for the CDR3: TGTGCCAGCAGTTCTACCCGAGCGGGACAGTGGAACTATGGCTACACCTTC. This codes for CASSSTRAGQWNYGYTF.

This clonotype was picked up one time. J is TRBJ1-1 and V is TRBV28; D remains unclear. The V end lost 0 bases, the J end lost 5 bases, and 4 bases lay between the germline ends. In germline, CDR1 is MDHEN, CDR2 SYDVKM. The length of the CDR3 is 12 residues. The CDR3 spells CASSLWFTEAFF. Written as DNA, the CDR3 is TGTGCCAGCAGTTTATGGTTTACTGAAGCTTTCTTT.